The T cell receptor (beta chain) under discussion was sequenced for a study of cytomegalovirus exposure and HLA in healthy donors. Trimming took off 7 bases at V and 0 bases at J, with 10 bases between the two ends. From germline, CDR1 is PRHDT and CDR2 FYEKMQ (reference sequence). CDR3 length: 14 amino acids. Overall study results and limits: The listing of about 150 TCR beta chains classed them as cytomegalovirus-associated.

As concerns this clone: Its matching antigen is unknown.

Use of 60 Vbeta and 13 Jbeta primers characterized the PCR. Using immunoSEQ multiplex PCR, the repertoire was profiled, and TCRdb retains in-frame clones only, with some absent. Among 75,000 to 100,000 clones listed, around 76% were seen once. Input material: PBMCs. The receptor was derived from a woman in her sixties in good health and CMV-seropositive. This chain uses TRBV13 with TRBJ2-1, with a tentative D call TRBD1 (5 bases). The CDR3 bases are TGTGCCAGCAACAGGTTTAGCTCCTACAATGAGCAGTTCTTC. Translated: CASNRFSSYNEQFF.